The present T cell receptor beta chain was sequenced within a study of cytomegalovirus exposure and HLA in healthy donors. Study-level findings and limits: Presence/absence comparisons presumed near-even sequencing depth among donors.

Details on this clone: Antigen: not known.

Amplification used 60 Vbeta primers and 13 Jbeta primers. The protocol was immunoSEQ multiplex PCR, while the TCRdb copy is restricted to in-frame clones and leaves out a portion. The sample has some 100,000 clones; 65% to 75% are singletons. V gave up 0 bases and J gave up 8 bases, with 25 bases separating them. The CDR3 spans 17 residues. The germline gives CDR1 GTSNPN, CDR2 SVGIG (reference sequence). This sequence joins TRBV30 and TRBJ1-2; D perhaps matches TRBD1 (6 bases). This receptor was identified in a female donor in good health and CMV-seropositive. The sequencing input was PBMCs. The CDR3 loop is CAWSVESGTTTAGGYTF. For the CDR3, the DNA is TGTGCCTGGAGTGTAGAAAGCGGGACAACCACCGCGGGAGGCTACACCTTC.